The rows below give T cell receptor beta chains drawn from one sample of a study of siplizumab effects on memory and regulatory T cells. The repertoire was sequenced with immunoSEQ multiplex PCR; TCRdb's copy has only in-frame clones and lacks some. This sample has tens of thousands of clones, with around 97% found just once. Sequencing was carried out using naive CD4+ T cells sorted from blood. These receptors all come from a human donor in good health. The CDR3 runs from the conserved cysteine through the conserved F or W. D genes are given only for firm matches. Rows give clone size only sometimes, using once, few, many, or a class for an expanded clone.

j_call	v_call	d_call	clone_size	cdr3_aa	cdr3_nt
TRBJ1-1	TRBV18	.	once	CASSLGQNTEAFF	TGTGCCAGCTCCCTAGGACAGAACACTGAAGCTTTCTTT
TRBJ1-2	TRBV7-2	.	once	CASSLGGSPSNYGYTF	TGTGCCAGCAGCTTAGGAGGGTCCCCTTCTAACTATGGCTACACCTTC
TRBJ2-1	TRBV20-1	.	.	CSRRSYNEQFF	TGCAGCCGGAGATCCTACAATGAGCAGTTCTTC
TRBJ2-7	TRBV18	.	.	CASSPGSKGYEQYF	TGTGCCAGCTCACCAGGGTCCAAGGGCTACGAGCAGTACTTC
TRBJ1-5	TRBV6-5	.	.	CASSYSRQSNQPQHF	TGTGCCAGCAGTTACTCCCGGCAGAGCAATCAGCCCCAGCATTTT
TRBJ2-7	TRBV7-2	.	.	CASSSGRTYEQYF	TGTGCCAGCAGTTCCGGACGGACCTACGAGCAGTACTTC
TRBJ1-6	TRBV2	TRBD1	few	CARRDRAYSPLHF	TGTGCCAGAAGGGACAGGGCGTATTCACCCCTCCACTTT
TRBJ2-7	TRBV6-6	.	.	CASSYGLGYEQYF	TGTGCCAGCAGTTACGGGCTGGGCTACGAGCAGTACTTC
TRBJ2-3	TRBV9	TRBD2	once	CASSPRTSGLSTDTQYF	TGTGCCAGCAGCCCCCGGACTAGCGGGTTAAGCACAGATACGCAGTATTTT
TRBJ2-2	TRBV5-1	TRBD1	.	CASSLAGQFTGELFF	TGCGCCAGCAGCTTGGCGGGACAGTTCACCGGGGAGCTGTTTTTT
TRBJ1-1	TRBV11-1	.	.	CASTLGGHTEAFF	TGTGCCAGCACCCTGGGGGGGCACACTGAAGCTTTCTTT
TRBJ1-1	TRBV5-1	.	.	CASSPNFGQLGTEAFF	TGCGCCAGCAGTCCCAATTTTGGACAGTTGGGCACTGAAGCTTTCTTT
TRBJ2-2	TRBV27	.	.	CASSWRGPYTGELFF	TGTGCCAGCAGTTGGAGGGGCCCGTACACCGGGGAGCTGTTTTTT
TRBJ1-1	TRBV5-5	.	.	CASSRWVNTEAFF	TGTGCCAGCAGCCGTTGGGTGAACACTGAAGCTTTCTTT
TRBJ1-5	TRBV7-2	.	.	CASSLVGGGNQPQHF	TGTGCCAGCAGCTTAGTAGGGGGGGGCAATCAGCCCCAGCATTTT
TRBJ1-5	TRBV18	.	.	CASSPGNQPQHF	TGTGCCAGCTCACCGGGCAATCAGCCCCAGCATTTT
TRBJ2-1	TRBV15	TRBD2	.	CATSRVAGGNNEQFF	TGTGCCACCAGCAGAGTAGCGGGGGGGAACAATGAGCAGTTCTTC
TRBJ2-5	TRBV7-2	TRBD2	.	CASSLVLAGGPLEQYF	TGTGCCAGCAGCTTAGTCCTAGCGGGGGGGCCGTTGGAGCAGTACTTC
TRBJ2-1	TRBV11-1	TRBD1	.	CASSLGAGGYNEQFF	TGTGCCAGCAGCTTGGGGGCAGGGGGCTACAATGAGCAGTTCTTC
TRBJ2-1	TRBV7-6	.	.	CASSASRRRNEQFF	TGTGCCAGCAGCGCCAGCCGTCGTAGAAATGAGCAGTTCTTC
TRBJ2-7	TRBV5-6	.	.	CASSFSYEQYF	TGTGCCAGCAGCTTTTCCTACGAGCAGTACTTC
TRBJ1-2	TRBV21-1	.	.	CARSYGYTF	TGTGCCCGGAGCTATGGCTACACCTTC
TRBJ2-7	TRBV2	TRBD2	.	CASSRPQMGLATYEQYF	TGTGCCAGCAGTCGACCGCAAATGGGACTAGCAACCTACGAGCAGTACTTC
TRBJ2-7	TRBV5-1	TRBD2	.	CASSLGPSGGAAEQYF	TGCGCCAGCAGCTTGGGGCCCAGCGGGGGGGCCGCCGAGCAGTACTTC
TRBJ2-5	TRBV5-1	TRBD2	once	CASSVIPGGRETQYF	TGCGCCAGCAGCGTCATTCCGGGGGGTAGAGAGACCCAGTACTTC
TRBJ1-1	TRBV19	.	.	CASELGGGNTEAFF	TGTGCCAGTGAATTGGGCGGGGGGAACACTGAAGCTTTCTTT
TRBJ1-1	TRBV5-1	.	.	CASSLTENTEAFF	TGCGCCAGCAGTCTAACAGAGAACACTGAAGCTTTCTTT
TRBJ1-5	TRBV27	.	.	CASSFTGTNVLNQPQHF	TGTGCCAGCAGTTTTACAGGGACCAATGTACTCAATCAGCCCCAGCATTTT
TRBJ2-1	TRBV15	TRBD2	.	CATSGASGGHGEQFF	TGTGCCACCAGCGGGGCTTCGGGGGGGCATGGTGAGCAGTTCTTC
TRBJ1-1	TRBV18	TRBD1	.	CASSPQGQGMNTEAFF	TGTGCCAGCTCACCACAGGGACAGGGGATGAACACTGAAGCTTTCTTT
TRBJ2-7	TRBV7-3	.	.	CASSPVGAPREQYF	TGTGCCAGCAGCCCCGTAGGGGCCCCCCGCGAGCAGTACTTC
TRBJ2-6	TRBV28	.	.	CASSLNRWDSGANVLTF	TGTGCCAGCAGTTTAAACAGATGGGACTCTGGGGCCAACGTCCTGACTTTC
TRBJ1-1	TRBV11-2	TRBD1	.	CASSFRRDREAFF	TGTGCCAGCAGCTTCCGCCGGGACAGGGAAGCTTTCTTT
TRBJ2-1	TRBV4-1	.	.	CASSQDIARGGEQFF	TGCGCCAGCAGCCAAGATATTGCGAGGGGCGGTGAGCAGTTCTTC
TRBJ2-7	TRBV5-4	.	.	CASSQEMRAYEQYF	TGTGCCAGCAGCCAAGAGATGAGGGCCTACGAGCAGTACTTC
TRBJ1-5	TRBV4-3	.	.	CASSQDRNQPQHF	TGCGCCAGCAGCCAAGATAGAAATCAGCCCCAGCATTTT
TRBJ2-7	TRBV18	.	.	CASSPPPGSRSRTYEQYF	TGTGCCAGCTCACCGCCCCCCGGATCGAGGTCAAGAACCTACGAGCAGTACTTC
TRBJ2-7	TRBV7-6	TRBD1	.	CASSAWTGLLYEQYF	TGTGCCAGCAGCGCATGGACAGGGTTACTTTACGAGCAGTACTTC
TRBJ1-4	TRBV11-2	TRBD1	.	CASSTRGTGSEKLFF	TGTGCCAGCAGCACCCGGGGGACAGGGTCTGAAAAACTGTTTTTT
TRBJ1-4	TRBV4-1	.	.	CASSQRGLSNEKLFF	TGCGCCAGCAGCCAAAGGGGACTCTCTAATGAAAAACTGTTTTTT
TRBJ2-2	TRBV7-2	.	.	CASSSTPSWAGELFF	TGTGCCAGCAGCTCCACCCCTAGCTGGGCCGGGGAGCTGTTTTTT
TRBJ2-5	TRBV27	.	.	CASSLVQQETQYF	TGTGCCAGCAGTTTAGTACAGCAAGAGACCCAGTACTTC
TRBJ2-7	TRBV6-5	TRBD1	.	CASSYSQGAEQYF	TGTGCCAGCAGTTACTCCCAGGGGGCTGAGCAGTACTTC
TRBJ1-2	TRBV18	TRBD1	once	CASSPQGQYGYTF	TGTGCCAGCTCACCGCAGGGACAGTATGGCTACACCTTC
TRBJ2-1	TRBV7-2	.	once	CASSLDLGRGGQFF	TGTGCCAGCAGCTTAGACCTTGGCAGGGGGGGTCAGTTCTTC
TRBJ1-3	TRBV7-9	.	.	CASSLEAGVSGNTIYF	TGTGCCAGCAGCTTAGAGGCAGGGGTCTCTGGAAACACCATATATTTT
TRBJ1-2	TRBV6-5	.	.	CASSYGATYGYTF	TGTGCCAGCAGTTACGGGGCTACTTATGGCTACACCTTC
TRBJ2-4	TRBV6-5	TRBD2	.	CASRTERGAKNIQYF	TGTGCCAGCAGAACAGAGCGGGGGGCCAAAAACATTCAGTACTTC
TRBJ2-1	TRBV11-3	.	.	CASSSQATAGDEQFF	TGTGCCAGCAGCTCCCAAGCGACAGCGGGTGATGAGCAGTTCTTC
TRBJ1-3	TRBV18	.	.	CTSGDSGNTIYF	TGTACCAGCGGGGACTCTGGAAACACCATATATTTT
TRBJ2-3	TRBV5-5	.	.	CASSDWGLSGGTDTQYF	TGTGCCAGCAGCGATTGGGGACTTTCGGGGGGCACAGATACGCAGTATTTT
TRBJ1-1	TRBV6-5	.	once	CASSTGIVNTEAFF	TGTGCCAGCAGCACAGGGATTGTGAACACTGAAGCTTTCTTT
TRBJ2-1	TRBV10-3	TRBD1	.	CASGQVRDTLEQFF	TGTGCCTCAGGACAGGTTAGGGATACCCTGGAGCAGTTCTTC
TRBJ2-1	TRBV19	TRBD1	.	CATTPGTGFYNEQFF	TGTGCCACCACCCCCGGGACAGGGTTCTACAATGAGCAGTTCTTC
TRBJ1-2	TRBV6-5	.	.	CASIGTPGGYTF	TGTGCCAGCATCGGGACGCCGGGCGGCTACACCTTC
TRBJ2-2	TRBV18	.	.	CASSPKQVPGGELFF	TGTGCCAGCTCACCTAAACAGGTTCCCGGCGGGGAGCTGTTTTTT
TRBJ1-5	TRBV7-8	TRBD1	.	CASSPRGGQPQHF	TGTGCCAGCAGCCCCAGGGGGGGTCAGCCCCAGCATTTT
TRBJ2-6	TRBV9	.	.	CASSVKGSGANVLTF	TGTGCCAGCAGCGTTAAGGGCTCTGGGGCCAACGTCCTGACTTTC
TRBJ2-5	TRBV14	.	.	CASSQVTGFQETQYF	TGTGCCAGCAGCCAAGTAACAGGGTTCCAAGAGACCCAGTACTTC
TRBJ2-3	TRBV5-1	TRBD2	.	CASSLPSGETDTQYF	TGCGCCAGCAGCTTACCTAGCGGGGAGACAGATACGCAGTATTTT